This is a list of T cell receptor beta chains from one sample in a study of blood T cells in healthy people across ages. One entry per CDR3 protein, called by TCRdb with MiXCR from the 5' RACE reads. The table lists some 560,000 distinct CDR3 sequences, approximately 26% of them singletons. A further study also used this sample, focusing on T cells of mothers and their children.

The source material was blood. Source of these receptors: a boy between 2 and 10 years old in good health. Each CDR3 is given with its conserved first and last residue. The order of the fields is clone size, J gene, D gene, V gene, CDR3 protein, CDR3 DNA. The D gene is left open where the match is weak. Clone size is stated in some rows and not others, as once, few, many or a class when expanded.

.	TRBJ2-1	.	TRBV28	CASTAVELNEQFF	TGTGCCAGCACTGCAGTAGAGTTAAATGAGCAGTTCTTC
.	TRBJ2-3	.	TRBV5-1	CASSYSPDPGDTQYF	TGCGCCAGCAGTTACTCCCCAGACCCAGGAGATACGCAGTATTTT
many	TRBJ2-2	.	TRBV27	CASSLWGTGELFF	TGTGCCAGCAGTTTATGGGGCACCGGGGAGCTGTTTTTT
.	TRBJ2-7	.	TRBV4-2	CASSDRQEYEQYF	TGTGCCAGCAGCGATCGACAGGAGTACGAGCAGTACTTC
.	TRBJ1-4	.	TRBV20-1	CSARDAGFNEKLFF	TGCAGTGCTAGAGATGCGGGGTTTAATGAAAAACTGTTTTTT
few	TRBJ2-3	TRBD1	TRBV20-1	CSARVTPGQAKLTDTQYF	TGCAGTGCTAGAGTAACCCCGGGACAGGCTAAACTTACAGATACGCAGTATTTT
few	TRBJ2-5	.	TRBV21-1	CASSKADRRGEETQYF	TGTGCCAGCAGCAAAGCTGATCGGCGGGGGGAGGAGACCCAGTACTTC
.	TRBJ2-5	TRBD2	TRBV20-1	CSARDGTMIQETQYF	TGCAGTGCTAGAGATGGGACTATGATCCAAGAGACCCAGTACTTC
many	TRBJ2-1	TRBD2	TRBV6-4	CASSETSGGNNEQFF	TGTGCCAGCAGTGAAACTAGCGGGGGGAACAATGAGCAGTTCTTC
.	TRBJ2-1	TRBD2	TRBV24-1	CATSDGGAGVRNEQFF	TGTGCCACCAGTGATGGAGGAGCGGGAGTAAGAAATGAGCAGTTCTTC
.	TRBJ1-4	.	TRBV2	CAQTSGPARKLFF	TGTGCCCAAACCTCGGGCCCGGCGCGGAAACTGTTTTTT
.	TRBJ1-1	.	TRBV6-2/TRBV6-3	CASSYGLEGDTEAFF	TGTGCCAGCAGTTACGGTCTGGAGGGGGACACTGAAGCTTTCTTT
.	TRBJ2-7	.	TRBV5-5	CASSNYHSYEQYF	TGTGCCAGCAGTAATTATCACTCCTACGAGCAGTACTTC
.	TRBJ2-2	.	TRBV15	CATSSFRTKPTGELFF	TGTGCCACCAGCAGCTTTAGGACAAAGCCCACCGGGGAGCTGTTTTTT
few	TRBJ2-5	.	TRBV12-3/TRBV12-4	CASSLVLANQETQYF	TGTGCCAGCAGTTTAGTTTTAGCGAACCAAGAGACCCAGTACTTC
.	TRBJ1-3	.	TRBV13	CASSLREAGQSAIYF	TGTGCCAGCAGCTTACGGGAAGCCGGACAGTCCGCCATATATTTT
.	TRBJ1-6	.	TRBV3-1	CASSQEISTENSPLHF	TGTGCCAGCAGCCAAGAGATCTCGACGGAAAATTCACCCCTCCACTTT
few	TRBJ2-3	TRBD2	TRBV10-3	CAIRANGLAPPSTDTQYF	TGTGCCATCAGAGCAAATGGACTAGCCCCACCTAGCACAGATACGCAGTATTTT
.	TRBJ1-2	.	TRBV20-1	CSAPGTPQRNYGYTF	TGCAGTGCTCCCGGGACACCTCAACGGAACTATGGCTACACCTTC
.	TRBJ1-4	.	TRBV6-2/TRBV6-3	CASRTSGATNEKLFF	TGTGCCAGCAGGACCTCGGGGGCAACTAATGAAAAACTGTTTTTT
.	TRBJ1-2	.	TRBV29-1	CSVEGGGRDYGYTF	TGCAGCGTTGAGGGCGGGGGCCGGGACTATGGCTACACCTTC
once	TRBJ2-5	TRBD2	TRBV10-3	CTISDGEGETQYF	TGTACCATCAGTGACGGGGAGGGAGAGACCCAGTACTTC
few	TRBJ2-5	TRBD2	TRBV28	CASSLAGGGRETQYF	TGTGCCAGCAGTTTAGCCGGGGGAGGGAGAGAGACCCAGTACTTC
.	TRBJ2-3	.	TRBV10-3	CAISEGTDFTDTQYF	TGTGCCATCAGTGAGGGGACGGACTTCACAGATACGCAGTATTTT
.	TRBJ1-5	.	TRBV5-1	CASSQQTQGIVQPQHF	TGCGCCAGCAGCCAACAGACACAGGGTATAGTTCAGCCCCAGCATTTT
few	TRBJ2-7	.	TRBV3-1	CASSQGGGYEQYF	TGTGCCAGCAGCCAAGGAGGGGGCTACGAGCAGTACTTC
.	TRBJ2-3	.	TRBV5-1	CASSQTRDSRDTQYF	TGCGCCAGCAGTCAAACCCGGGACTCACGAGATACGCAGTATTTT
.	TRBJ1-1	TRBD1	TRBV20-1	CSARGAGTGVTEAFF	TGCAGTGCTAGGGGGGCTGGGACAGGGGTCACTGAAGCTTTCTTT
few	TRBJ2-7	.	TRBV6-1	CASSPRTPPSYEQYF	TGTGCCAGCAGTCCCCGAACACCACCTTCCTACGAGCAGTACTTC
.	TRBJ2-5	.	TRBV13	CASSLAQPRAQETQYF	TGTGCCAGCAGCTTAGCCCAGCCGAGGGCCCAAGAGACCCAGTACTTC
.	TRBJ2-1	.	TRBV10-3	CAISLANEQFF	TGTGCCATCAGCCTAGCAAATGAGCAGTTCTTC
few	TRBJ2-1	TRBD2	TRBV29-1	CSVEGLAGNNEQFF	TGCAGCGTCGAAGGACTAGCGGGGAACAATGAGCAGTTCTTC
many	TRBJ1-1	.	TRBV29-1	CSVAQGWGTEAFF	TGCAGCGTGGCACAGGGTTGGGGCACTGAAGCTTTCTTT
.	TRBJ2-5	.	TRBV6-2/TRBV6-3	CASSYLAGSSATQYF	TGTGCCAGCAGTTATCTCGCGGGATCTTCAGCTACCCAGTACTTC
many	TRBJ2-2	.	TRBV5-3	CARSFKRTGELFF	TGTGCCAGAAGCTTTAAGCGAACCGGGGAGCTGTTTTTT
.	TRBJ1-2	TRBD1	TRBV7-9	CASSQRTGSNYGYTF	TGTGCCAGCAGCCAAAGGACAGGGTCCAACTATGGCTACACCTTC
.	TRBJ2-1	.	TRBV5-4	CASSLVGAPYNEQFF	TGTGCCAGCAGCTTAGTAGGAGCTCCCTACAATGAGCAGTTCTTC
.	TRBJ2-5	.	TRBV4-3	CASSPDRYQETQYF	TGCGCCAGCAGTCCCGACAGGTACCAAGAGACCCAGTACTTC
.	TRBJ2-7	.	TRBV28	CASSLPQGPYEQYF	TGTGCCAGCAGTTTACCACAGGGCCCCTACGAGCAGTACTTC
.	TRBJ1-6	.	TRBV30	CAWSVPGLYNSPLHF	TGTGCCTGGAGTGTTCCGGGGCTCTACAATTCACCCCTCCACTTT
.	TRBJ1-2	.	TRBV10-3	CAIRGPHYGYTF	TGTGCCATCAGGGGGCCACACTATGGCTACACCTTC
few	TRBJ2-5	TRBD2	TRBV11-2	CANRAGGLQETQYF	TGTGCCAACAGGGCGGGGGGCCTCCAAGAGACCCAGTACTTC
many	TRBJ2-2	TRBD2	TRBV4-2	CASSQGEAGGITGELFF	TGTGCCAGCAGCCAAGGAGAGGCGGGGGGTATCACCGGGGAGCTGTTTTTT
few	TRBJ1-4	TRBD1	TRBV7-9	CASSPSGQGEKLFF	TGTGCCAGCAGCCCTTCGGGACAGGGTGAAAAACTGTTTTTT
few	TRBJ2-3	TRBD2	TRBV6-2/TRBV6-3	CASSYDPRIAGVADTQYF	TGTGCCAGCAGTTACGACCCTAGGATAGCGGGAGTTGCAGATACGCAGTATTTT
.	TRBJ1-2	TRBD1	TRBV18	CASSPTGGSYGYTF	TGTGCCAGCTCACCTACAGGGGGCTCCTATGGCTACACCTTC
.	TRBJ2-2	TRBD2	TRBV6-1	CASSIGTSGNTGELFF	TGTGCCAGCAGCATCGGGACTAGCGGGAACACCGGGGAGCTGTTTTTT
few	TRBJ1-6	TRBD1	TRBV5-1	CASSLRGQADSYNSPLHF	TGCGCCAGCAGCTTGAGGGGACAGGCCGACTCCTATAATTCACCCCTCCACTTT
few	TRBJ2-3	.	TRBV20-1	CSAPSAPSLVEYF	TGCAGTGCTCCCTCGGCCCCCTCCTTGGTGGAGTATTTT